Each of the 31 T cell receptor beta chains below was sequenced from the same sample in a study of shared clonotypes between healthy human individuals (dated by TCRdb to about 2020). Library preparation was by the immunoSEQ multiplex PCR assay. TCRdb provides this immuneACCESS table in a form limited to in-frame rearrangements. Some clones are lacking; in checked studies, under half of them reflect an unresolved V gene, and why the rest are absent is not known. This sample holds fewer than 1.6 million clones; roughly 98.5% were observed only once. The top ten clonotypes cover roughly 0.36% of the sample. Sequencing used naive CD4+ T cells sorted from blood. This specimen's cell subset or site label, interpreted: CD45RA+ positively selected. These receptors were collected from a man aged 25-40 years in good health.

The DNA for the CDR3 is TGTGCCAGCAGTCCCGGGACAGGGGGCGCCTTGGAAAATCAGCCCCAGCATTTT. This gives the protein CASSPGTGGALENQPQHF. The V gene is TRBV7-2, the J gene TRBJ1-5; 12 bases line up with TRBD1. The V gene's germline CDR1 is SGHTA and CDR2 FQGNSA. CDR3 length equals 18 residues. Germline trimming cut 6 bases from V and 4 bases from J; bases unmatched to any gene: 13.

The chain links TRBV28 to TRBJ1-5, with no clear D. The CDR3 is made up of 16 amino acids. V lost 3 bases and J 2 bases, leaving 14 bases between the germline ends. Germline CDR1 and CDR2: MDHEN and SYDVKM. CDR3 sequence: CASSFSPGAGNQPQHF. CDR3 DNA: TGTGCCAGCAGTTTTTCTCCCGGAGCGGGCAATCAGCCCCAGCATTTT.

The chain combines TRBV11-3 with TRBJ2-5; no definite D call. This CDR3 is built from 15 residues. Trimming shortened V by 1 base and J by 2 bases, and 11 bases separated the two germline ends. The germline CDR1 and CDR2 sequences are SGHNT and YENEEA. CDR3 nucleotides: TGTGCCAGCAGCTTAGCTTTTGGGTTTCAAGAGACCCAGTACTTC. It encodes CASSLAFGFQETQYF. Complete variable domain (other parts from reference TRBV11-3 and TRBJ2-5): EAGVVQSPRYKIIEKKQPVAFWCNPISGHNTLYWYLQNLGQGPELLIRYENEEAVDDSQLPKDRFSAERLKGVDSTLKIQPAELGDSAVYLCASSLAFGFQETQYFGPGTRLLVL.

CDR3 region: CASSGRTFSDSGNTIYF. In DNA, the CDR3 is TGTGCCAGCAGTGGAAGGACTTTCTCTGACTCTGGAAACACCATATATTTT. This sequence joins TRBV28 and TRBJ1-3; D is uncertain. The V end lost 5 bases, the J end lost 0 bases, and 17 bases lay between the germline ends. The CDR3 is made up of 17 amino acids. Germline assignment: CDR1 MDHEN and CDR2 SYDVKM.

This chain joins TRBV5-6 and TRBJ2-5; weak D call: TRBD1 (6 bases). Per germline, CDR1 SGHDT and CDR2 YYEEEE. V lost 4 bases to trimming and J lost 5 bases, with 12 bases between them. The CDR3 length is 13 residues. CDR3 residues: CASSKTGSETQYF. The CDR3 DNA is TGTGCCAGCAGCAAAACAGGGTCGGAGACCCAGTACTTC.

Only one count was recorded for this clone. The chain carries TRBV10-3 and TRBJ1-3, with TRBD1 matching 8 bases. Looked up from germline, CDR1 is ENHRY and CDR2 is SYGVKD. The CDR3 totals 15 residues. V lost 6 bases, J lost 3 bases, and 7 bases stayed unmatched. CDR3 DNA: TGTGCCATCAGACCGGACAGGGAGGATGGAAACACCATATATTTT. This encodes CAIRPDREDGNTIYF.

The V and J genes are TRBV30 and TRBJ2-1, with D possibly being TRBD2 (5 bases). Trimming took off 4 bases at V and 3 bases at J, with 16 bases between the two ends. The germline CDR1 and CDR2 sequences are GTSNPN and SVGIG (reference sequence). The CDR3 has 15 amino acids. The CDR3 is CAWTRNPSGYNEQFF. Written as DNA, the CDR3 is TGTGCCTGGACCCGGAACCCGAGCGGCTACAATGAGCAGTTCTTC.

The chain carries TRBV9 and TRBJ2-1; D possibly corresponds to TRBD1 (6 bases). The length of the CDR3 is 15 residues. Germline CDR1 reads SGDLS; CDR2 reads YYNGEE. V was cut by 4 bases and J by 2 bases, with 13 bases left in between. The CDR3 is CASSPEGDTYNEQFF. CDR3 nucleotide sequence: TGTGCCAGCAGCCCCGAGGGGGACACCTACAATGAGCAGTTCTTC.

With regard to this clone: Distinct nucleotide sequences in the sample also encode this CDR3. The J gene is TRBJ2-7, the V gene TRBV27; a possible D gene is TRBD1 (6 bases). Germline CDR1 reads MNHEY; CDR2 reads SMNVEV (reference sequence). Trimming took 6 bases from V and 0 from J, leaving 12 bases between them. The CDR3 is 14 residues long. CDR3 sequence reads: CASRRQVTSYEQYF. For the CDR3, the DNA is TGTGCCAGCAGACGACAGGTCACCTCCTACGAGCAGTACTTC.

This clone was seen once. The chain joins TRBV23-1 to TRBJ2-3; D is uncertain. TRBV23-1 is an ORF, with its function uncertain. Trimming stripped 1 base from V and 1 base from J, with 15 bases between. CDR3 size: 17 residues. The CDR3 protein is CASSQLLAPQCTDTQYF. DNA for the CDR3: TGCGCCAGCAGTCAATTACTGGCACCCCAATGCACAGATACGCAGTATTTT.

The rearrangement uses TRBV2 and TRBJ2-1; no clear D gene. The V gene's germline CDR1 is SNHLY and CDR2 FYNNEI. The CDR3 is 14 residues long. Between the trimmed V and J ends, which lost 8 bases and 0 bases, there was a span of 11 bases. The CDR3 DNA follows: TGTGCCAGCCTAAGGCAGGACTCCTACAATGAGCAGTTCTTC. Its protein product is CASLRQDSYNEQFF.

This chain connects TRBV5-1 to TRBJ2-1; 10 bases agree with TRBD2. The CDR3 runs 15 residues. J lost 7 bases, V lost 3 bases, and 7 bases had no gene match. The germline gives CDR1 SGHRS, CDR2 YFSETQ. The DNA for the CDR3 is TGCGCCAGCAGCTACGGGCCTAGCGGGAGTAATGAGCAGTTCTTC. Translating it yields CASSYGPSGSNEQFF.

The CDR3 nucleotides read TGTGCCAGCAGTGACCTGGGACGGAACTTTTACGAGCAGTACTTC. Protein product: CASSDLGRNFYEQYF. The J gene is TRBJ2-7, the V gene TRBV2; tentatively, D is TRBD1 or TRBD2 (5 bases each). V lost 3 bases and J lost 4, with 16 bases in between. The CDR3 extends over 15 amino acids. In germline, CDR1 is SNHLY, CDR2 FYNNEI.

On this clone itself: This specimen includes other DNA sequences encoding the same CDR3. V is TRBV5-1 and J is TRBJ2-7; TRBD1 matches 7 bases. This CDR3 comprises 14 residues. CDR1 is SGHRS, CDR2 YFSETQ, per germline. The J segment lost 0 bases and the V segment lost 1 base, leaving 1 base of the junction unmatched. Here the CDR3 reads CASSLRDSSYEQYF. The DNA of the CDR3 is TGCGCCAGCAGCTTGCGGGACAGCTCCTACGAGCAGTACTTC.

The gene calls are TRBV27 and TRBJ1-1; a possible D gene is TRBD1 (5 bases). Germline CDR1 reads MNHEY; CDR2 reads SMNVEV (reference sequence). The V and J ends lost 2 bases and 7 bases respectively, with 23 bases between them. The CDR3 is made up of 17 amino acids. The CDR3 loop reads CASSLRPGQLLRHEAFF. As DNA, the CDR3 is TGTGCCAGCAGTTTACGTCCCGGACAACTCTTAAGGCATGAAGCTTTCTTT.

The genes are TRBV5-6 and TRBJ1-1, with D possibly being TRBD1 (6 bases). CDR3 size: 14 residues. Trimming removed 3 bases from V and 3 bases from J, with 12 bases in between. Per the germline V gene, CDR1 is SGHDT and CDR2 is YYEEEE. The DNA for the CDR3 is TGTGCCAGCAGCTGGGGGCAGGGCGACACTGAAGCTTTCTTT. This sequence encodes CASSWGQGDTEAFF. Filled out from reference TRBV5-6 and TRBJ1-1, the complete variable domain reads DAGVTQSPTHLIKTRGQQVTLRCSPKSGHDTVSWYQQALGQGPQFIFQYYEEEERQRGNFPDRFSGHQFPNYSSELNVNALLLGDSALYLCASSWGQGDTEAFFGQGTRLTVV.

The chain joins TRBV13 to TRBJ2-1, with 8 bases that match TRBD1. The CDR3 extends over 14 amino acids. Germline lookup yields CDR1 PRHDT and CDR2 FYEKMQ (reference sequence). V was clipped by 4 bases and J by 5 bases; unmatched bases: 4. The CDR3 nucleotides read TGTGCCAGCAGCTACCGCAGGGGGCACAATGAGCAGTTCTTC. Translated, it gives CASSYRRGHNEQFF.

V usage is TRBV30 and J usage is TRBJ1-1; unclear D gene. V was clipped by 3 bases and J by 7 bases, with 9 bases between them. CDR3 size: 11 residues. The germline gives CDR1 GTSNPN, CDR2 SVGIG (reference sequence). The CDR3 loop reads CAWSENGEAFF. The DNA of the CDR3 is TGTGCCTGGAGCGAAAACGGTGAAGCTTTCTTT.

The chain combines TRBV10-3 with TRBJ2-5; D could derive from TRBD1 or TRBD2 (5 bases each). The germline V and J ends were trimmed by 10 bases and 0 bases, with 12 bases remaining between them. The CDR3 loop spans 13 amino acids. The germline V gene has CDR1 ENHRY and CDR2 SYGVKD. CDR3 sequence reads: CASGGPNQETQYF. The CDR3, as DNA: TGTGCCAGTGGGGGACCGAACCAAGAGACCCAGTACTTC.

DNA for the CDR3: TGTGCCAGCAGCCGCCCGAGGAGCTCCTACAATGAGCAGTTCTTC. Encoded protein: CASSRPRSSYNEQFF. The gene calls are TRBV2 and TRBJ2-1; D remains unclear. With 6 bases removed from V and 0 bases from J, the gap between germline ends came to 12 bases. The V gene's germline CDR1 is SNHLY and CDR2 FYNNEI. The CDR3 has 15 amino acids.

This sequence joins TRBV5-4 and TRBJ2-3; 7 positions match TRBD1. Trimming took 3 bases from V and 2 from J; bases not matched to a gene: 3. Germline values: CDR1 SGHNT, CDR2 YYREEE (reference sequence). The CDR3 is made up of 14 amino acids. CDR3 region: CASSYRGDTDTQYF. As DNA, the CDR3 is TGTGCCAGCAGCTACAGGGGCGACACAGATACGCAGTATTTT.

A single count supports this clone. J is TRBJ2-2 and V is TRBV30, with 12 bases aligning to TRBD2. With V trimmed by 2 bases and J by 6 bases, 4 bases remained unmatched. This CDR3 has 15 amino acids. Per the germline V gene, CDR1 is GTSNPN and CDR2 is SVGIG (reference sequence). CDR3 coding DNA: TGTGCCTGGAGTACGACTAGCGGGAGATCCGGGGAGCTGTTTTTT. It translates to CAWSTTSGRSGELFF.

The chain couples TRBV6-5 to TRBJ1-1; D not certain. V was clipped by 2 bases and J by 5 bases, with 15 bases between them. Per the germline V gene, CDR1 is MNHEY and CDR2 is SVGAGI. The length of the CDR3 is 15 residues. The CDR3 nucleotides are TGTGCCAGCAGTTACAGTGGGAATTTTGGGACTGAAGCTTTCTTT. It is translated as CASSYSGNFGTEAFF.

This chain joins TRBV5-6 and TRBJ1-5; TRBD1 matches 8 bases. The V gene's germline CDR1 is SGHDT and CDR2 YYEEEE. The CDR3 extends over 16 amino acids. After removal of 4 bases from V and 2 bases from J, the junction contained 8 bases not matched to a gene. This CDR3 reads CASSRRQGPGNQPQHF. The DNA for the CDR3 is TGTGCCAGCAGCAGACGACAGGGGCCGGGCAATCAGCCCCAGCATTTT.

The V call is TRBV15, the J call TRBJ2-1, with a weak D call TRBD2 (5 bases). The CDR3 loop spans 16 amino acids. The germline V gene has CDR1 LNHNV and CDR2 YYDKDF (reference sequence). V was trimmed by 1 base and J by 8 bases, leaving 18 bases between them. The CDR3 region is CATSRGRPRERDEQFF. For the CDR3, the DNA is TGTGCCACCAGCAGAGGTAGGCCGAGGGAGCGCGATGAGCAGTTCTTC.

With regard to this clone: At the DNA level, this CDR3 is encoded by other sequences in the same sample as well. This chain uses TRBV27 with TRBJ2-7; the D is unclear. The CDR3 runs 13 residues. The ends were cut back, 4 bases at V and 2 bases at J, with 9 bases in the middle. The germline gives CDR1 MNHEY, CDR2 SMNVEV (reference sequence). The CDR3 coding sequence is TGTGCCAGCAGTTGGACCGGTACCTACGAGCAGTACTTC. This encodes CASSWTGTYEQYF.

The chain uses TRBV7-3 and TRBJ2-5; 8 bases agree with TRBD1. Trimming removed 0 bases from V and 5 bases from J; junction bases left unmatched: 2. The CDR3 extends over 14 amino acids. Per germline, CDR1 SGHTA and CDR2 FQGTGA. CDR3 DNA: TGTGCCAGCAGCTTAACCACAGGGGGGGAGACCCAGTACTTC. Protein product: CASSLTTGGETQYF.

V and J are TRBV7-2 and TRBJ2-5; 10 positions match TRBD2. The CDR3 contains 14 residues. Germline trimming cut 4 bases from V and 4 bases from J; bases unmatched to any gene: 3. CDR1 is SGHTA, CDR2 FQGNSA, per germline. CDR3 amino acids: CASSSRLAGETQYF. Written as DNA, the CDR3 is TGTGCCAGCAGCTCCCGACTAGCGGGAGAGACCCAGTACTTC.

About this clone itself: Other DNA sequences in this specimen translate into the identical CDR3. The chain uses TRBV6-1 and TRBJ1-1; D unclear. Deletions cut 1 base from V and 1 base from J, with 7 bases between. Germline V gene sequence: CDR1 MNHNS, CDR2 SASEGT. This CDR3 contains 14 residues. CDR3 in DNA: TGTGCCAGCAGTGAAGGGACGGGGAACACTGAAGCTTTCTTT. Translation: CASSEGTGNTEAFF.

The count of this clone is one. This chain joins TRBV10-2 and TRBJ2-7, with D maybe TRBD2 (6 bases). Deletions cut 7 bases from V and 3 bases from J, with 13 bases between. Germline CDR1 WSHSY, CDR2 SAAADI. This CDR3 comprises 13 residues. The CDR3 is CASTGLSNYEQYF. The DNA of the CDR3 is TGCGCCAGCACCGGACTATCCAACTACGAGCAGTACTTC.

Worth noting for this clone: This same CDR3 is encoded by further DNA sequences in the sample. The V call is TRBV7-9, the J call TRBJ1-2, with D unclear. This CDR3 is 13 amino acids long. The V end lost 5 bases, the J end lost 2 bases, and 9 bases lay between the germline ends. In germline, CDR1 is SEHNR, CDR2 FQNEAQ (reference sequence). The CDR3 protein is CASSPVLNYGYTF. The CDR3 region has the DNA TGTGCCAGCAGCCCCGTCCTAAACTATGGCTACACCTTC.